This T cell receptor (beta chain) was identified in a study of radiotherapy plus CTLA-4 blockade in lung cancer. Study-wide context: Patients showed objective responses in 15% to 20% of cases and disease control in 30% to 40%.

Chemo-refractory metastatic non-small-cell lung cancer patients underwent focal radiation alongside CTLA-4 blockade with ipilimumab. General study results and limits: TCR clones of tumor origin grew in blood after radiotherapy plus ipilimumab.

As concerns this clone: Antigen: not known.

Germline V gene data show CDR1 as MDHEN and CDR2 as SYDVKM. This CDR3 comprises 15 residues. Trimming left V 2 bases short and J 4 bases short, with 12 bases between. Sequencing was performed with immunoSEQ multiplex PCR; in TCRdb, only in-frame clones are kept and a portion is missing. This sample yields 75,000 to 100,000 clones, of which 70% to 90% are seen a single time; 4.9% belongs to the top ten. The source of this sequence is a human donor with non-small cell lung cancer that progressed on radiotherapy plus ipilimumab. The material sequenced was peripheral blood, taken from a patient treated with radiotherapy plus ipilimumab. This chain uses TRBV28 with TRBJ1-5; D remains unclear. The CDR3 loop is CASSLRSMRNQPQHF. For the CDR3, the DNA is TGTGCCAGCAGTTTAAGGTCCATGAGGAATCAGCCCCAGCATTTT.